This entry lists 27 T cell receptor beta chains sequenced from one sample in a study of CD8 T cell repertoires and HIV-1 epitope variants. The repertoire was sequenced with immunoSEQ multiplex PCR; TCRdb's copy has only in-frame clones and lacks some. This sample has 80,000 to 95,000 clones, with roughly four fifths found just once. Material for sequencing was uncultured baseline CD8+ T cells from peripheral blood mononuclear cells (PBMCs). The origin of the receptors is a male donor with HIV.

CDR3 DNA: TGTGCCAGCAGTTACCTAATAGAACAGAACACTGAAGCTTTCTTT. The encoded protein is CASSYLIEQNTEAFF. The genes are TRBV6-6 and TRBJ1-1; no definite D call. The CDR3 sequence is 15 residues long. Germline V lookup: CDR1 MNHNY, CDR2 SVGAGI (reference sequence). Trimming took off 2 bases at V and 1 base at J, with 11 bases between the two ends.

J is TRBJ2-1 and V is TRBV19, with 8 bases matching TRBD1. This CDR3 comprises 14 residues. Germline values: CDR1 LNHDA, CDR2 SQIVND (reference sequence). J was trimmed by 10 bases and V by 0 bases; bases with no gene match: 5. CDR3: CASSIDSDRGEQFF. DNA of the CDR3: TGTGCCAGTAGTATAGATTCTGACAGGGGCGAGCAGTTCTTC.

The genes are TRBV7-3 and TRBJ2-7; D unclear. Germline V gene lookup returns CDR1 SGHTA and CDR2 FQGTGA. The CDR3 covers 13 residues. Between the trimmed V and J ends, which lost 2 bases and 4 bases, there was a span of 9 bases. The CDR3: CASSLLSDYEQYF. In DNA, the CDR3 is TGTGCCAGCAGCTTATTGTCAGATTACGAGCAGTACTTC.

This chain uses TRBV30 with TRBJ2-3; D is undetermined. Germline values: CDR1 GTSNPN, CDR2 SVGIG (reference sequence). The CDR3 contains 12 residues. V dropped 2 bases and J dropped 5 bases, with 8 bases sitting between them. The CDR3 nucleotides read TGTGCCTGGAGTATGGTGGAAGATACGCAGTATTTT. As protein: CAWSMVEDTQYF. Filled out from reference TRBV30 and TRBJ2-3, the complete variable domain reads SQTIHQWPATLVQPVGSPLSLECTVEGTSNPNLYWYRQAAGRGLQLLFYSVGIGQISSEVPQNLSASRPQDRQFILSSKKLLLSDSGFYLCAWSMVEDTQYFGPGTRLTVL.

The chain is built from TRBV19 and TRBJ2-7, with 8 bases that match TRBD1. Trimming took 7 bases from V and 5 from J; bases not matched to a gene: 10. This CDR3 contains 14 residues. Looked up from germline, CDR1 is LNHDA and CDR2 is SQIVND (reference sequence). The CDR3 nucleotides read TGTGCCAGTAAATACCGGACAGGGAGTGACGAGCAGTACTTC. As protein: CASKYRTGSDEQYF.

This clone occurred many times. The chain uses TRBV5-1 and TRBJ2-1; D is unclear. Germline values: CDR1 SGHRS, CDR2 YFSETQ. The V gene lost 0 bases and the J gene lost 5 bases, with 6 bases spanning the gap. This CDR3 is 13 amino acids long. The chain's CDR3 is CASSLEPNNEQFF. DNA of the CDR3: TGCGCCAGCAGCTTGGAACCGAACAATGAGCAGTTCTTC.

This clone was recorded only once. The CDR3 DNA follows: TGCAGCGTTGGTCCGATTGACGAGCAGTACTTC. Protein: CSVGPIDEQYF. The chain joins TRBV29-1 to TRBJ2-7; unclear D gene. Germline V gives CDR1 SQVTM, CDR2 ANQGSEA. V was trimmed by 4 bases and J by 5 bases, leaving 9 bases between them. CDR3 length equals 11 residues.

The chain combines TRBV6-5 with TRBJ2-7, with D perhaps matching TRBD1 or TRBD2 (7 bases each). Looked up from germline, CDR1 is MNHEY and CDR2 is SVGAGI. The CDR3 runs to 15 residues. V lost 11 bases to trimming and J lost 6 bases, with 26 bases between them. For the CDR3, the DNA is TGTGCCGTGAGAGAAGCGGGACAGTTGGCGAGCGAGCAGTACTTC. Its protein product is CAVREAGQLASEQYF.

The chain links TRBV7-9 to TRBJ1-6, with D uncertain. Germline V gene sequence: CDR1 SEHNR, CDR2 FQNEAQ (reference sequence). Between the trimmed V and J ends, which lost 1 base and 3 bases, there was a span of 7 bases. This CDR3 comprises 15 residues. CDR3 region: CASSLGYGYNSPLHF. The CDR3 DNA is TGTGCCAGCAGCTTAGGTTATGGCTATAATTCACCCCTCCACTTT.

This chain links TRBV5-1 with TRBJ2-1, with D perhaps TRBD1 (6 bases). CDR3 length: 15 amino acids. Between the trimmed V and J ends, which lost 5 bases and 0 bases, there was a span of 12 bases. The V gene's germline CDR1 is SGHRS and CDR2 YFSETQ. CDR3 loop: CASRTDRRSYNEQFF. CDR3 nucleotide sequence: TGCGCCAGCAGGACCGACAGGCGCTCCTACAATGAGCAGTTCTTC.

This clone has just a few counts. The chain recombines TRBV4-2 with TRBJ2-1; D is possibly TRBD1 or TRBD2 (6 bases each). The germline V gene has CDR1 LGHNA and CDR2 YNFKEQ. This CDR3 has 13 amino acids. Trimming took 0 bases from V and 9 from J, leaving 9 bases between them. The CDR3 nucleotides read TGTGCCAGCAGCCAAGACGGGGGCGGTGAGCAGTTCTTC. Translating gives CASSQDGGGEQFF.

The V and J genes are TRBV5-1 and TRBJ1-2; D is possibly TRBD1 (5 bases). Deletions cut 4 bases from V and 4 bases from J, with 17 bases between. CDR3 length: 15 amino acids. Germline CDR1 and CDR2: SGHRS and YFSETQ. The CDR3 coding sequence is TGCGCCAGCAGCCCGGGGCAGGCGAGCGTCTATGGCTACACCTTC. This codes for CASSPGQASVYGYTF.

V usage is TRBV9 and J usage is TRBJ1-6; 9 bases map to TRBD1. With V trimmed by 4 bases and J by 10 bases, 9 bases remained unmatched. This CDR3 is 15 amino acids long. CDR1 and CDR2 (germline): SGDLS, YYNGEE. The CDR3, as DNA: TGTGCCAGCAGCTCCCACAGGGGGCAGCAGTCACCCCTCCACTTT. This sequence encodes CASSSHRGQQSPLHF.

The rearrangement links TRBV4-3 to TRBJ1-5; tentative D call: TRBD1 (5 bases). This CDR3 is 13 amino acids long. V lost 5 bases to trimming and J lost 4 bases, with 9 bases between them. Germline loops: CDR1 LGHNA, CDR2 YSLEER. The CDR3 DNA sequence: TGCGCCAGCAGCTTAGGGGCAAATCAGCCCCAGCATTTT. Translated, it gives CASSLGANQPQHF.

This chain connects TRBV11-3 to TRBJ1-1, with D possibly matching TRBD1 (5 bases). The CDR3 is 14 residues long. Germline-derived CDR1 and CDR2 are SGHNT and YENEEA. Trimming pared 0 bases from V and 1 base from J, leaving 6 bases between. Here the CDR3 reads CASSLDGGNTEAFF. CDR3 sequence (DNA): TGTGCCAGCAGCTTAGATGGGGGGAACACTGAAGCTTTCTTT.

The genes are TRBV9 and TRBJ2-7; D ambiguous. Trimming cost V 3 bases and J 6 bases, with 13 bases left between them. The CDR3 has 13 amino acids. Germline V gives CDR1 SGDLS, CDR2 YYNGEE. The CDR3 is CASSAANWGEQYF. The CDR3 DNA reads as TGTGCCAGCAGCGCCGCAAACTGGGGCGAGCAGTACTTC.

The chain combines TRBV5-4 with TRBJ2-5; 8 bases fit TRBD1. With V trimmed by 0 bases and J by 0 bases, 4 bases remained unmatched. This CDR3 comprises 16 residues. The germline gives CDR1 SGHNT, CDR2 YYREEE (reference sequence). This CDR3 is CASSLGAGGDQETQYF. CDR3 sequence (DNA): TGTGCCAGCAGCTTGGGGGCAGGGGGCGACCAAGAGACCCAGTACTTC. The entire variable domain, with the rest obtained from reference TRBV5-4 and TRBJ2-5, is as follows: ETGVTQSPTHLIKTRGQQVTLRCSSQSGHNTVSWYQQALGQGPQFIFQYYREEENGRGNFPPRFSGLQFPNYSSELNVNALELDDSALYLCASSLGAGGDQETQYFGPGTRLLVL.

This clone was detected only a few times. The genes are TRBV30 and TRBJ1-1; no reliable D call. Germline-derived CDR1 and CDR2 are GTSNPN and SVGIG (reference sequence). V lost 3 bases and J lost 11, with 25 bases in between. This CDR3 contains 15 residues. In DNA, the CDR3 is TGTGCCTGGAGAAACGTAGGTGTAGGTACTTACGGGGCTTTCTTT. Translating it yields CAWRNVGVGTYGAFF.

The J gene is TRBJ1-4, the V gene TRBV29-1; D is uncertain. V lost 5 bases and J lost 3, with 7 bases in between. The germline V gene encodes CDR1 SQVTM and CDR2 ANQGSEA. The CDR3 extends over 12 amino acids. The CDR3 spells CSVLGSNEKLFF. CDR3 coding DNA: TGCAGCGTTTTGGGGTCTAATGAAAAACTGTTTTTT. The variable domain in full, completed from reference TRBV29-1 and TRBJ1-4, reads SAVISQKPSRDICQRGTSLTIQCQVDSQVTMMFWYRQQPGQSLTLIATANQGSEATYESGFVIDKFPISRPNLTFSTLTVSNMSPEDSSIYLCSVLGSNEKLFFGSGTQLSVL.

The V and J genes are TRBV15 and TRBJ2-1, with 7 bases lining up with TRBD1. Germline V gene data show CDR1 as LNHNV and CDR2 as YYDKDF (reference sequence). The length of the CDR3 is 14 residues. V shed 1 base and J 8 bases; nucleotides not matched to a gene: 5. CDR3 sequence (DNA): TGTGCCACCAGCAGAGGTAGGGGGCGTTATGAGCAGTTCTTC. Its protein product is CATSRGRGRYEQFF.

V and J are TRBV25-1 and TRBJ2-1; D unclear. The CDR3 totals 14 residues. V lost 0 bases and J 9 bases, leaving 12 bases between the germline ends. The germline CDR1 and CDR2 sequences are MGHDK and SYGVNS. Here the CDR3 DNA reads TGTGCCAGCAGTGAATATTCCCATACCACTGAGCAGTTCTTC. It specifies CASSEYSHTTEQFF.

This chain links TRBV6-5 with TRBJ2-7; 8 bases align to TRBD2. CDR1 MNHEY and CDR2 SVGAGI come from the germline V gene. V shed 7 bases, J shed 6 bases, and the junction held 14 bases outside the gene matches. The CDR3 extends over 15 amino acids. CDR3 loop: CASNSRGLASGEQYF. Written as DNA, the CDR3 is TGTGCCAGCAACTCTCGAGGACTAGCTTCGGGCGAGCAGTACTTC.

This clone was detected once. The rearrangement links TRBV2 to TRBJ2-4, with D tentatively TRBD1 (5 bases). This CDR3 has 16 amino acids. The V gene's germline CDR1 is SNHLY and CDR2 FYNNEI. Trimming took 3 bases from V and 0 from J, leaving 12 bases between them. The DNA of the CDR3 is TGTGCCAGCAGTGATATGGGGCGACTAGCCAAAAACATTCAGTACTTC. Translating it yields CASSDMGRLAKNIQYF.

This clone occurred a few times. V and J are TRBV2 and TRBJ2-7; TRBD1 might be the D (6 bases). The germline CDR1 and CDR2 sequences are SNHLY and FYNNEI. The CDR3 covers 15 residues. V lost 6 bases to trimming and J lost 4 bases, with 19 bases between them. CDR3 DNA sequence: TGTGCCAGCAGGGATAACACAGGGTACTCTTACGAGCAGTACTTC. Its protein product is CASRDNTGYSYEQYF.

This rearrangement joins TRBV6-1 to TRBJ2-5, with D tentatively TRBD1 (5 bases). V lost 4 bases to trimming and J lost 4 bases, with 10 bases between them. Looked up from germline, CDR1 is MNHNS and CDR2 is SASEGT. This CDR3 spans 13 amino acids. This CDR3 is CASSGPRGETQYF. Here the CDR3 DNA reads TGTGCCAGCAGTGGCCCTAGGGGAGAGACCCAGTACTTC.

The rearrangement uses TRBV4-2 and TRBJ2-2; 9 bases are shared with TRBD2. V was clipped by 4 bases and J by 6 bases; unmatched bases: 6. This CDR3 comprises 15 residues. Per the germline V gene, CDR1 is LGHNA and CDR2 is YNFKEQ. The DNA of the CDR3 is TGTGCCAGCAGCCTTAGCGGGAGCGAGTCCGGGGAGCTGTTTTTT. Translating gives CASSLSGSESGELFF.

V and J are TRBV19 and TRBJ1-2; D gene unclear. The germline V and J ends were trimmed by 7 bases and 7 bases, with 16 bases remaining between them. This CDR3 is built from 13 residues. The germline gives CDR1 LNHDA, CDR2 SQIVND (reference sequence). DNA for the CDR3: TGTGCCAGTAATTTCGGTCAGCTCCCTGGCTACACCTTC. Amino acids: CASNFGQLPGYTF.